These 22 T cell receptor beta chains were sequenced from one sample in a study of T cell repertoires in cytomegalovirus infection. The antigens for these receptors are not known. TCRdb passed the reads through MiXCR, listing each CDR3 protein once. The table lists 650,000 to 850,000 distinct CDR3 sequences, about 29% of them singletons. Sequencing was performed on cultured CD8+ T cells from PBMCs, taken from culture after CMV antigen stimulation. The receptors stem from a human donor in good health (CMV status not recorded). Some clones in this sample may be carry-over from other donors' samples.

The chain joins TRBV4-3 to TRBJ1-1; possibly TRBD1 for D (6 bases). V was pared by 1 base and J by 2 bases, with 14 bases between. The CDR3 totals 16 residues. Per the germline V gene, CDR1 is LGHNA and CDR2 is YSLEER. The CDR3 sequence is CASSQGEGVINTEAFF. The CDR3, as DNA: TGCGCCAGCAGCCAAGGCGAGGGGGTCATCAACACTGAAGCTTTCTTT.

The V gene is TRBV7-6, the J gene TRBJ2-3; D unresolved. Germline V gene data show CDR1 as SGHVS and CDR2 as FNYEAQ. This CDR3 region has 16 residues. Between the trimmed V and J ends, which lost 6 bases and 6 bases, there was a span of 22 bases. CDR3 sequence (DNA): TGTGCCAGCAGTTCAAACCCGGGCCCCGCGGCGGATACGCAGTATTTT. The encoded protein is CASSSNPGPAADTQYF.

In its sample, this clonotype was seen many times. V and J are TRBV19 and TRBJ1-2; 7 nucleotides match TRBD1. This CDR3 spans 14 amino acids. J was trimmed by 5 bases and V by 6 bases; bases with no gene match: 9. In germline, CDR1 is LNHDA, CDR2 SQIVND (reference sequence). In DNA, the CDR3 is TGTGCCAGTAGGCCTACAGGGGACTCGTATGGCTACACCTTC. Translated: CASRPTGDSYGYTF.

The V gene is TRBV11-2, the J gene TRBJ1-1; 7 positions match TRBD1. V lost 5 bases, J lost 5 bases, and 11 bases stayed unmatched. This CDR3 spans 15 amino acids. CDR1 SGHAT and CDR2 FQNNGV come from the germline V gene. The DNA for the CDR3 is TGTGCCAGCAGCGTACCTACAGGGGTAAGGACTGAAGCTTTCTTT. It is translated as CASSVPTGVRTEAFF.

The V and J genes are TRBV10-3 and TRBJ1-1; the D is unclear. There are 14 residues in the CDR3. Looked up from germline, CDR1 is ENHRY and CDR2 is SYGVKD. With 4 bases removed from V and 1 base from J, the gap between germline ends came to 10 bases. The CDR3 sequence is CAISGPSRNTEAFF. The CDR3 region has the DNA TGTGCCATCAGTGGTCCCTCCAGGAACACTGAAGCTTTCTTT.

This clonotype has only a few counts. J is TRBJ2-1 and V is TRBV4-1, with TRBD2 identical over 9 bases. The CDR3 sequence is 17 residues long. CDR1 and CDR2 from the germline V gene are MGHRA and YSYEKL. V dropped 0 bases and J dropped 0; count of bases not matched to a gene: 3. CDR3 loop: CASSQDPSGASYNEQFF. DNA of the CDR3: TGCGCCAGCAGCCAAGATCCTAGCGGGGCCTCCTACAATGAGCAGTTCTTC.

The rearrangement links TRBV6-2 or TRBV6-3 to TRBJ2-1; 8 bases are a match to TRBD2. CDR3 size: 17 residues. The germline V gene has CDR1 MNHEY and CDR2 SVGEGT. The trim removed 0 bases at V and 4 bases at J, leaving 8 bases unmatched. The CDR3: CASSYSKERGMYNEQFF. CDR3 nucleotides: TGTGCCAGCAGTTACTCCAAGGAGCGGGGGATGTACAATGAGCAGTTCTTC.

The V gene is TRBV28, the J gene TRBJ2-1; D is undetermined. Trimming took off 6 bases at V and 3 bases at J, with 15 bases between the two ends. Germline lookup yields CDR1 MDHEN and CDR2 SYDVKM. This CDR3 is built from 15 residues. CDR3 bases: TGTGCCAGCAGCCCTGATGCAGGCGACTACAATGAGCAGTTCTTC. As protein: CASSPDAGDYNEQFF.

The chain combines TRBV4-1 with TRBJ1-1; D perhaps matches TRBD1 (5 bases). The V end lost 3 bases, the J end lost 2 bases, and 10 bases lay between the germline ends. CDR1 and CDR2 from the germline V gene are MGHRA and YSYEKL. This CDR3 contains 14 residues. CDR3 region: CASSHPDINTEAFF. Written as DNA, the CDR3 is TGCGCCAGCAGCCATCCGGACATCAACACTGAAGCTTTCTTT.

This clonotype was observed many times. This chain links TRBV28 with TRBJ1-2, with D possibly matching TRBD1 (5 bases). The CDR3 sequence is 14 residues long. With 3 bases removed from V and 8 bases from J, the gap between germline ends came to 16 bases. The germline gives CDR1 MDHEN, CDR2 SYDVKM. CDR3 sequence reads: CASSFGQGAGGYTF. For the CDR3, the DNA is TGTGCCAGCAGTTTCGGTCAAGGGGCCGGGGGCTACACCTTC.

V is TRBV12-3 or TRBV12-4 and J is TRBJ2-1, with D maybe TRBD2 (6 bases). The V end lost 2 bases, the J end lost 3 bases, and 11 bases lay between the germline ends. The CDR3 runs 15 residues. CDR3 coding DNA: TGTGCCAGCAGTTTACGGGGGTTGGACTACAATGAGCAGTTCTTC. This codes for CASSLRGLDYNEQFF.

This clonotype was observed many times. This chain links TRBV7-9 with TRBJ2-2; D gene uncertain. The CDR3 sequence is 13 residues long. The V gene lost 7 bases and the J gene lost 4 bases, with 10 bases spanning the gap. Per the germline V gene, CDR1 is SEHNR and CDR2 is FQNEAQ (reference sequence). CDR3 protein: CASTKWTTGELFF. CDR3 DNA sequence: TGTGCCAGCACCAAGTGGACCACCGGGGAGCTGTTTTTT.

This chain connects TRBV27 to TRBJ2-2; D uncertain. The CDR3 has 16 amino acids. Germline-derived CDR1 and CDR2 are MNHEY and SMNVEV (reference sequence). Trimming pared 3 bases from V and 1 base from J, leaving 12 bases between. In DNA form, the CDR3 reads TGTGCCAGCAGTTTTAATGGCAGGCTGAACACCGGGGAGCTGTTTTTT. Amino acid sequence: CASSFNGRLNTGELFF.

This clonotype has just a few counts. This sequence joins TRBV7-2 and TRBJ1-6; 11 bases are a match to TRBD1. In germline, CDR1 is SGHTA, CDR2 FQGNSA. There are 16 residues in the CDR3. J was trimmed by 7 bases and V by 1 base; bases with no gene match: 3. CDR3 amino acids: CASSLVRTGGNSPLHF. Written as DNA, the CDR3 is TGTGCCAGCAGCTTAGTTAGGACAGGGGGCAATTCACCCCTCCACTTT.

There are many counts of this clonotype. This chain links TRBV7-2 with TRBJ2-7; no reliable D call. The CDR3 has 14 amino acids. Looked up from germline, CDR1 is SGHTA and CDR2 is FQGNSA. V was cut by 6 bases and J by 6 bases, with 18 bases left in between. CDR3 in amino acids: CASSPRYWGGEQYV. The CDR3 region has the DNA TGTGCCAGCAGTCCTAGATACTGGGGTGGCGAGCAGTACGTC.

This clonotype has a count of ten or more. This rearrangement joins TRBV7-6 to TRBJ2-2; maybe TRBD1 (6 bases). The CDR3 contains 15 residues. Trimming cost V 5 bases and J 3 bases, with 13 bases left between them. Germline CDR1 is SGHVS and CDR2 is FNYEAQ. CDR3 residues: CASSDRDKDTGELFF. The CDR3 DNA is TGTGCCAGCAGCGACCGGGACAAAGACACCGGGGAGCTGTTTTTT.

This clonotype was observed a few times. The rearrangement uses TRBV12-3 or TRBV12-4 and TRBJ2-7; D tentatively reads TRBD1 or TRBD2 (5 bases each). There are 18 residues in the CDR3. The V and J ends lost 3 bases and 5 bases respectively, with 26 bases between them. The CDR3 region is CASSFLIGLRGRVDEQYF. The CDR3 DNA reads TGTGCCAGCAGTTTTCTCATAGGTTTAAGGGGACGGGTGGACGAGCAGTACTTC.

V is TRBV27 and J is TRBJ2-7; D possibly corresponds to TRBD2 (6 bases). The CDR3 runs to 13 residues. V was clipped by 7 bases and J by 0 bases, with 10 bases between them. Germline-derived CDR1 and CDR2 are MNHEY and SMNVEV (reference sequence). The CDR3 is CASIGGYSYEQYF. Here the CDR3 DNA reads TGTGCCAGCATTGGGGGGTACTCCTACGAGCAGTACTTC.

There are a few counts of this clonotype. The chain uses TRBV29-1 and TRBJ2-1; 9 nucleotides agree with TRBD1. The CDR3 sequence is 14 residues long. Losses at the gene ends were 1 base for V and 12 bases for J; bases not matched to a gene: 10. Germline values: CDR1 SQVTM, CDR2 ANQGSEA. The CDR3 sequence: CSVEVLTGGLVQFF. CDR3 in DNA: TGCAGCGTTGAAGTCCTGACAGGGGGATTGGTGCAGTTCTTC.

This clonotype has more than one count but fewer than ten. CDR3 sequence: CATKVSYNEQFF. The CDR3 DNA reads as TGTGCCACCAAGGTATCCTACAATGAGCAGTTCTTC. The V gene is TRBV6-2 or TRBV6-3, the J gene TRBJ2-1; unclear D gene. The CDR3 is 12 residues long. Germline CDR1 MNHEY, CDR2 SVGEGT. V lost 10 bases and J lost 1, with 8 bases in between.

This clonotype appeared many times. V gene TRBV7-9 combines with J gene TRBJ1-3; D is unresolved. Germline CDR1 is SEHNR and CDR2 is FQNEAQ (reference sequence). V gave up 5 bases and J gave up 2 bases, with 16 bases separating them. The CDR3 spans 16 residues. The CDR3 loop reads CASSQSGVSAGNTIYF. The CDR3 DNA reads as TGTGCCAGCAGCCAATCTGGGGTGTCGGCTGGAAACACCATATATTTT.

This clonotype has only a few counts. This chain joins TRBV6-6 and TRBJ1-6; D remains unclear. V was cut by 0 bases and J by 10 bases, with 10 bases left in between. CDR3 length: 14 amino acids. Germline V gene sequence: CDR1 MNHNY, CDR2 SVGAGI (reference sequence). DNA for the CDR3: TGTGCCAGCAGTTACTCACCCCCGGGGTCACCCCTCCACTTT. This sequence encodes CASSYSPPGSPLHF.